This T cell receptor beta chain was profiled in a study of control samples from healthy donors and cancer patients. The table came from immunoSEQ multiplex PCR; TCRdb's copy has only in-frame clones and leaves some out. The sample consists of about 77,000 clones, almost 95% of them appearing once. Germline V gene data show CDR1 as LGHNA and CDR2 as YNFKEQ. This CDR3 has 14 residues. Trimming pared 1 base from V and 5 bases from J, leaving 11 bases between. The chain uses TRBV4-2 and TRBJ2-5, with D perhaps being TRBD1 or TRBD2 (6 bases each). Sequencing used blood. This receptor was identified in an older woman in good health. The CDR3, as DNA: TGTGCCAGCAGCCAAGGGGTAGGGGGGGAGACCCAGTACTTC. Protein product: CASSQGVGGETQYF.